This T cell receptor (beta chain) was captured in a study of cytomegalovirus exposure and HLA in healthy donors. Study-level points and caveats: 16,951 TCR beta sequences were associated with HLA alleles at 0.05 false discovery rate in a later analysis. Immune exposure was documented only through CMV serostatus. Among TCR sequences, most were rare, though some public TCRs appeared in many donors.

V lost 5 bases and J lost 1, with 14 bases in between. CDR1 is SEHNR, CDR2 FQNEAQ, per germline (reference sequence). The CDR3 is 15 amino acids. 13 Jbeta primers and 60 Vbeta primers were used for the PCR. Sequenced by immunoSEQ multiplex PCR; TCRdb stores in-frame clones only, minus some. The table lists about 190,000 clones, around 82% of them singletons. About this clone: Its antigen is unknown.

The rearrangement uses TRBV7-9 and TRBJ2-5; no clear D gene. This sequence was found in a man younger than 35 in good health and CMV-seronegative. Sequencing input: PBMCs. Written as DNA, the CDR3 is TGTGCCAGCAGCGACGACGGGTACGCCCAAGAGACCCAGTACTTC. This gives the protein CASSDDGYAQETQYF. Full variable domain (remainder filled in from reference TRBV7-9 and TRBJ2-5): DTGVSQNPRHKITKRGQNVTFRCDPISEHNRLYWYRQTLGQGPEFLTYFQNEAQLEKSRLLSDRFSAERPKGSFSTLEIQRTEQGDSAMYLCASSDDGYAQETQYFGPGTRLLVL.